The rows below give T cell receptor beta chains drawn from one sample of a study of early T cells in non-severe SARS-CoV-2 infection. TCRdb ran MiXCR on the 5' RACE reads and lists one entry per CDR3 protein. Altogether some 120,000 distinct CDR3 sequences are present, 14% to 15% being singletons, with the ten largest covering 20% to 25%. Sample: whole blood. These receptor sequences come from an adult who was a healthcare worker with PCR-confirmed SARS-CoV-2 infection or an uninfected control (not recorded which). Both conserved end residues are part of each CDR3. Fields, in order: CDR3 protein, CDR3 DNA, D gene, clone size, V gene, J gene. D genes are given only for firm matches. Clone size is given for some rows only: seen once, a few or many times, or a class if the clone is expanded.

CDR3aa: CASSVGGDPRGGELFF
CDR3nt: TGTGCCAGCAGCGTCGGCGGGGATCCTCGTGGCGGGGAGCTGTTTTTT
d_gene: NA
abundance: NA
v_gene: TRBV9
j_gene: TRBJ2-2

CDR3aa: CSASYANSNYGYTF
CDR3nt: TGCAGTGCTAGTTATGCCAATTCAAACTATGGCTACACCTTC
d_gene: NA
abundance: few
v_gene: TRBV20-1
j_gene: TRBJ1-2

CDR3aa: CASSLALGTAYEQYF
CDR3nt: TGTGCCAGCAGCTTAGCGCTAGGCACAGCCTACGAGCAGTACTTC
d_gene: NA
abundance: few
v_gene: TRBV11-1
j_gene: TRBJ2-7

CDR3aa: CSASRGYEQYF
CDR3nt: TGCAGCGCCTCGAGGGGCTACGAGCAGTACTTC
d_gene: NA
abundance: NA
v_gene: TRBV29-1
j_gene: TRBJ2-7

CDR3aa: CATSSAGTPSYEQYF
CDR3nt: TGTGCCACCAGCAGTGCCGGGACCCCATCCTACGAGCAGTACTTC
d_gene: NA
abundance: NA
v_gene: TRBV15
j_gene: TRBJ2-7

CDR3aa: CASSEGLDYEQYF
CDR3nt: TGTGCCAGCAGCGAGGGACTAGACTACGAGCAGTACTTC
d_gene: TRBD2
abundance: many
v_gene: TRBV3-1
j_gene: TRBJ2-7

CDR3aa: CASSPWTSSLTDTQYF
CDR3nt: TGCGCCAGCAGCCCCTGGACTAGCAGCCTCACAGATACGCAGTATTTT
d_gene: TRBD2
abundance: NA
v_gene: TRBV4-1
j_gene: TRBJ2-3

CDR3aa: CASSDTPYEQYF
CDR3nt: TGTGCCAGCAGCGACACTCCCTACGAGCAGTACTTC
d_gene: NA
abundance: NA
v_gene: TRBV12-3/TRBV12-4
j_gene: TRBJ2-7

CDR3aa: CASSMSGDEQFF
CDR3nt: TGTGCCAGCAGCATGAGCGGAGATGAGCAGTTCTTC
d_gene: NA
abundance: NA
v_gene: TRBV7-8
j_gene: TRBJ2-1

CDR3aa: CASSLQASWGSYEQYF
CDR3nt: TGTGCCAGCAGCTTACAGGCGAGTTGGGGCTCCTACGAGCAGTACTTC
d_gene: NA
abundance: few
v_gene: TRBV7-6
j_gene: TRBJ2-7

CDR3aa: CASSGERRGAYF
CDR3nt: TGTGCCAGCAGTGGGGAGAGAAGGGGAGCGTATTTT
d_gene: NA
abundance: few
v_gene: TRBV2
j_gene: TRBJ2-3

CDR3aa: CAIRREVVSGYGYTF
CDR3nt: TGTGCCATCAGGCGGGAGGTTGTAAGTGGCTATGGCTACACCTTC
d_gene: NA
abundance: NA
v_gene: TRBV10-3
j_gene: TRBJ1-2

CDR3aa: CASSLTNTGELFF
CDR3nt: TGTGCCAGCAGCTTAACCAACACCGGGGAGCTGTTTTTT
d_gene: NA
abundance: NA
v_gene: TRBV11-2
j_gene: TRBJ2-2

CDR3aa: CASSEEAGRNEQYF
CDR3nt: TGTGCCAGCAGTGAAGAGGCAGGGAGGAACGAGCAGTACTTC
d_gene: NA
abundance: few
v_gene: TRBV6-1
j_gene: TRBJ2-7

CDR3aa: CASSEGGTGYGYTF
CDR3nt: TGTGCCAGCAGTGAAGGCGGGACAGGCTATGGCTACACCTTC
d_gene: TRBD1
abundance: NA
v_gene: TRBV2
j_gene: TRBJ1-2

CDR3aa: CSVVPGSSYEQYF
CDR3nt: TGCAGCGTTGTCCCGGGAAGCTCCTACGAGCAGTACTTC
d_gene: NA
abundance: few
v_gene: TRBV29-1
j_gene: TRBJ2-7

CDR3aa: CSARDSGTGNTEAFF
CDR3nt: TGCAGTGCTAGAGATTCGGGGACAGGGAATACTGAAGCTTTCTTT
d_gene: TRBD1
abundance: few
v_gene: TRBV20-1
j_gene: TRBJ1-1

CDR3aa: CASTPDSTPAHYGYTF
CDR3nt: TGTGCCAGCACGCCCGACAGTACCCCCGCCCACTATGGCTACACCTTC
d_gene: NA
abundance: NA
v_gene: TRBV6-6
j_gene: TRBJ1-2

CDR3aa: CASSLSTTGNTIYF
CDR3nt: TGTGCCAGCAGCTTAAGTACTACTGGAAACACCATATATTTT
d_gene: NA
abundance: few
v_gene: TRBV7-9
j_gene: TRBJ1-3

CDR3aa: CASSPFMGSYNEQFF
CDR3nt: TGTGCCAGCAGCCCCTTTATGGGGTCCTACAATGAGCAGTTCTTC
d_gene: NA
abundance: few
v_gene: TRBV12-3/TRBV12-4
j_gene: TRBJ2-1

CDR3aa: CASDRGQDGGYTF
CDR3nt: TGTGCCAGCGATCGAGGACAGGATGGAGGCTACACCTTC
d_gene: TRBD1
abundance: NA
v_gene: TRBV18
j_gene: TRBJ1-2

CDR3aa: CASSLAQGSGNTIYF
CDR3nt: TGTGCCAGCAGTCTAGCACAGGGAAGCGGAAACACCATATATTTT
d_gene: NA
abundance: few
v_gene: TRBV6-6
j_gene: TRBJ1-3

CDR3aa: CASSLGEGEKLFF
CDR3nt: TGTGCCAGCAGTTTAGGGGAGGGCGAAAAACTGTTTTTT
d_gene: NA
abundance: NA
v_gene: TRBV12-3/TRBV12-4
j_gene: TRBJ1-4

CDR3aa: CASSHYNQETQYF
CDR3nt: TGTGCCAGCAGCCACTACAATCAAGAGACCCAGTACTTC
d_gene: NA
abundance: NA
v_gene: TRBV11-2
j_gene: TRBJ2-5

CDR3aa: CASSLDQGLNTGELFF
CDR3nt: TGTGCCAGCAGCTTAGATCAGGGATTGAACACCGGGGAGCTGTTTTTT
d_gene: NA
abundance: few
v_gene: TRBV13
j_gene: TRBJ2-2

CDR3aa: CAWGGQAVGELFF
CDR3nt: TGTGCCTGGGGGGGACAAGCAGTCGGGGAGCTGTTTTTT
d_gene: NA
abundance: NA
v_gene: TRBV30
j_gene: TRBJ2-2

CDR3aa: CASSLQGEMNTEAFF
CDR3nt: TGTGCCAGCAGTCTACAGGGAGAAATGAACACTGAAGCTTTCTTT
d_gene: NA
abundance: NA
v_gene: TRBV12-3/TRBV12-4
j_gene: TRBJ1-1

CDR3aa: CASSPPGGINQPQHF
CDR3nt: TGTGCCAGCTCACCACCTGGCGGAATCAATCAGCCCCAGCATTTT
d_gene: NA
abundance: few
v_gene: TRBV18
j_gene: TRBJ1-5

CDR3aa: CASSLQSTGELFF
CDR3nt: TGTGCCAGCAGTTTACAGTCCACCGGGGAGCTGTTTTTT
d_gene: NA
abundance: NA
v_gene: TRBV12-3/TRBV12-4
j_gene: TRBJ2-2

CDR3aa: CASSFTGLDEQYF
CDR3nt: TGTGCCAGCAGTTTTACAGGGCTGGACGAGCAGTACTTC
d_gene: NA
abundance: few
v_gene: TRBV6-2/TRBV6-3
j_gene: TRBJ2-7

CDR3aa: CASSQTGSHYGYTF
CDR3nt: TGTGCCAGCAGCCAGACGGGAAGCCACTATGGCTACACCTTC
d_gene: NA
abundance: NA
v_gene: TRBV4-2
j_gene: TRBJ1-2

CDR3aa: CASSTVVRRQPQHF
CDR3nt: TGTGCCAGCAGCACGGTGGTCCGCCGACAGCCCCAGCATTTT
d_gene: NA
abundance: NA
v_gene: TRBV12-3/TRBV12-4
j_gene: TRBJ1-5

CDR3aa: CASSHERAPGANVLTF
CDR3nt: TGTGCCAGCAGTCATGAACGAGCCCCTGGGGCCAACGTCCTGACTTTC
d_gene: NA
abundance: NA
v_gene: TRBV2
j_gene: TRBJ2-6

CDR3aa: CSARERLGTPNSPLHF
CDR3nt: TGCAGTGCTAGGGAAAGATTGGGCACTCCTAATTCACCCCTCCACTTT
d_gene: NA
abundance: NA
v_gene: TRBV20-1
j_gene: TRBJ1-6

CDR3aa: CASSPGTSGGEQFF
CDR3nt: TGTGCCAGCAGCCCAGGGACAAGTGGCGGTGAGCAGTTCTTC
d_gene: NA
abundance: many
v_gene: TRBV11-2
j_gene: TRBJ2-1

CDR3aa: CSVVQSEAQQYF
CDR3nt: TGCAGCGTTGTCCAGTCGGAGGCTCAGCAGTACTTC
d_gene: NA
abundance: NA
v_gene: TRBV29-1
j_gene: TRBJ2-7

CDR3aa: CASEGTANTGELFF
CDR3nt: TGTGCCAGCGAAGGGACAGCGAACACCGGGGAGCTGTTTTTT
d_gene: TRBD1
abundance: NA
v_gene: TRBV5-4
j_gene: TRBJ2-2

CDR3aa: CASSGQGTDTQYF
CDR3nt: TGCGCCAGCAGTGGACAGGGCACAGATACGCAGTATTTT
d_gene: NA
abundance: NA
v_gene: TRBV10-1
j_gene: TRBJ2-3

CDR3aa: CASSPFGTSGSYEQYF
CDR3nt: TGTGCCAGCAGCCCCTTTGGGACTAGCGGCTCCTACGAGCAGTACTTC
d_gene: TRBD2
abundance: few
v_gene: TRBV7-9
j_gene: TRBJ2-7

CDR3aa: CASGPGQGKTQYF
CDR3nt: TGTGCCAGCGGTCCAGGCCAGGGGAAGACCCAGTACTTC
d_gene: NA
abundance: few
v_gene: TRBV2
j_gene: TRBJ2-5